These 23 T cell receptor beta chains share one sample of origin, sequenced in a study. MiXCR, run by TCRdb on the 5' RACE reads, gives a single entry per CDR3 protein. The sample lists over 55,000 distinct CDR3 sequences, 28% occurring once. The sequenced sample consisted of tumor-infiltrating memory CD4+ T cells sorted from the breast tumor. Subset indicated: memory CD4+ T cells, CD4+CD45RO+CD25-. Receptor source: a female donor with breast cancer.

The chain recombines TRBV6-1 with TRBJ1-5; TRBD1 agrees at 9 bases. The germline V gene encodes CDR1 MNHNS and CDR2 SASEGT. The J segment lost 0 bases and the V segment lost 3 bases, leaving 9 bases of the junction unmatched. The CDR3 covers 18 residues. CDR3 nucleotides: TGTGCCAGCAGTGACGGGACAGGGCGGGGGTTTAGCAATCAGCCCCAGCATTTT. Protein sequence: CASSDGTGRGFSNQPQHF.

This clonotype came up many times. The V call is TRBV6-5, the J call TRBJ2-7; no clear D gene. The CDR3 is 15 residues long. V shed 0 bases and J shed 0 bases, with 9 bases lying between them. CDR1 and CDR2 from the germline V gene are MNHEY and SVGAGI. CDR3: CASSYSGVNSYEQYF. For the CDR3, the DNA is TGTGCCAGCAGTTACTCCGGAGTAAACTCCTACGAGCAGTACTTC.

A few counts support this clonotype. The J gene is TRBJ2-7, the V gene TRBV12-3 or TRBV12-4; TRBD1 is a possible D gene (5 bases). The CDR3 runs to 11 residues. Between the trimmed V and J ends, which lost 6 bases and 7 bases, there was a span of 10 bases. The CDR3 reads CASSRYREQYF. As DNA, the CDR3 is TGTGCCAGCAGCCGATACAGGGAGCAGTACTTC.

The genes are TRBV6-6 and TRBJ2-3, with 9 bases fitting TRBD2. This CDR3 region has 17 residues. Germline V gives CDR1 MNHNY, CDR2 SVGAGI (reference sequence). V was pared by 2 bases and J by 0 bases, with 6 bases of the junction left unmatched. The CDR3 region has the DNA TGTGCCAGCAGTTACCTAAGACTAGCGGCGAGCACAGATACGCAGTATTTT. Translated, it gives CASSYLRLAASTDTQYF.

The V and J genes are TRBV18 and TRBJ1-5; D is uncertain. CDR1 and CDR2 from the germline V gene are KGHSH and LQKENI. CDR3 length equals 15 residues. V lost 5 bases, J lost 3 bases, and 14 bases lay in between. The CDR3 loop is CASSTKPGTNQPQHF. Here the CDR3 DNA reads TGTGCCAGCTCAACCAAGCCGGGAACCAATCAGCCCCAGCATTTT.

This clonotype was detected ten times or more. This sequence joins TRBV7-2 and TRBJ2-1; 8 nucleotides line up with TRBD1. CDR3 length equals 15 residues. Per germline, CDR1 SGHTA and CDR2 FQGNSA. J was trimmed by 9 bases and V by 7 bases; bases with no gene match: 14. In DNA form, the CDR3 reads TGTGCCAGCACCGCCGGACAGGGAATTCATGGTGAGCAGTTCTTC. Amino acids: CASTAGQGIHGEQFF.

This clonotype was seen only a few times. The chain is built from TRBV7-2 and TRBJ2-1, with 8 bases fitting TRBD1. V was pared by 5 bases and J by 13 bases, with 10 bases of the junction left unmatched. Germline V CDR1 and CDR2: SGHTA, FQGNSA. This CDR3 is 13 amino acids long. The CDR3 protein is CASSTLRDRPQFF. In nucleotides, the CDR3 is TGTGCCAGCAGCACACTACGGGACAGGCCTCAGTTCTTC.

This clonotype has only a few counts. The CDR3 sequence is CASTGALTGGNEQFF. The CDR3 DNA reads as TGCGCCAGCACCGGTGCCCTGACAGGCGGCAATGAGCAGTTCTTC. The chain combines TRBV5-1 with TRBJ2-1, with TRBD1 as a possible D gene (6 bases). V lost 6 bases and J lost 6, with 19 bases in between. Germline CDR1 reads SGHRS; CDR2 reads YFSETQ. CDR3 length equals 15 residues.

In its sample, this clonotype was seen many times. The chain carries TRBV29-1 and TRBJ2-1, with D maybe TRBD2 (6 bases). Trimming shortened V by 6 bases and J by 4 bases, and 16 bases separated the two germline ends. The germline V gene has CDR1 SQVTM and CDR2 ANQGSEA. CDR3 size: 14 residues. CDR3 amino acids: CSVATGTLYNEQFF. Written as DNA, the CDR3 is TGCAGCGTCGCAACCGGGACTCTTTACAATGAGCAGTTCTTC.

This clonotype was seen more than once but under ten times. The chain employs TRBV5-6 and TRBJ1-2, with D possibly TRBD1 on 6 matching bases. The ends were cut back, 7 bases at V and 8 bases at J, with 21 bases in the middle. Germline V gene sequence: CDR1 SGHDT, CDR2 YYEEEE. The CDR3 has 14 amino acids. As DNA, the CDR3 is TGTGCCAGCGATATGACAGGAAGGGTAGAAGGCTACACCTTC. Protein: CASDMTGRVEGYTF.

This clonotype was counted ten times or more. This chain connects TRBV6-2 or TRBV6-3 to TRBJ1-1; 7 positions agree with TRBD1. Germline V gene sequence: CDR1 MNHEY, CDR2 SVGEGT. CDR3 length: 15 residues. V gave up 2 bases and J gave up 13 bases; unmatched junction bases: 16. CDR3 amino acids: CASSYSRPETGLGFF. The CDR3 nucleotides read TGTGCCAGCAGTTACAGCCGACCCGAGACAGGGCTCGGTTTCTTT.

CDR3: CASSVGPGLAYEQFF. The CDR3 DNA sequence: TGTGCCAGCAGCGTAGGGCCGGGACTAGCATATGAGCAGTTCTTC. The chain couples TRBV9 to TRBJ2-1, with TRBD2 matching 9 bases. The CDR3 consists of 15 residues. V lost 0 bases and J lost 8; bases outside the gene matches: 6. In germline, CDR1 is SGDLS, CDR2 YYNGEE. Based on the CDR3 plus reference TRBV9 and TRBJ2-1, the full variable domain is DSGVTQTPKHLITATGQRVTLRCSPRSGDLSVYWYQQSLDQGLQFLIQYYNGEERAKGNILERFSAQQFPDLHSELNLSSLELGDSALYFCASSVGPGLAYEQFFGPGTRLTVL.

In its sample, this clonotype was seen once. The chain employs TRBV12-3 or TRBV12-4 and TRBJ1-2, with 12 bases fitting TRBD1. The V and J ends lost 7 bases and 7 bases, in that order; junction bases with no gene match: 13. The CDR3 length is 16 residues. Here the CDR3 reads CASTPTPGQGASGYTF. The CDR3 region has the DNA TGTGCCAGCACCCCAACTCCGGGACAGGGGGCTAGTGGCTACACCTTC.

This clonotype was counted at least ten times. V is TRBV4-1 and J is TRBJ2-2; 8 bases agree with TRBD1. The CDR3 loop spans 14 amino acids. V dropped 6 bases and J dropped 2; count of bases not matched to a gene: 2. The germline CDR1 and CDR2 sequences are MGHRA and YSYEKL. CDR3 sequence: CASSDRGNTGELFF. The CDR3 bases are TGCGCCAGCAGTGACAGGGGAAACACCGGGGAGCTGTTTTTT.

This clonotype has more than one count but fewer than ten. The chain is built from TRBV7-9 and TRBJ1-5, with D possibly TRBD1 on 5 matching bases. Trimming left V 7 bases short and J 1 base short, with 11 bases between. The germline V gene has CDR1 SEHNR and CDR2 FQNEAQ (reference sequence). The CDR3 length is 14 residues. CDR3 amino acids: CASTLGGSNQPQHF. The CDR3 DNA is TGTGCCAGCACCCTGGGGGGAAGCAATCAGCCCCAGCATTTT.

The V gene is TRBV29-1, the J gene TRBJ1-2; a possible D gene is TRBD1 (6 bases). CDR3 length: 13 amino acids. The germline V gene has CDR1 SQVTM and CDR2 ANQGSEA. V lost 4 bases to trimming and J lost 5 bases, with 14 bases between them. CDR3 loop: CSVASDRWYGYTF. The CDR3 region has the DNA TGCAGCGTTGCCTCGGACAGATGGTATGGCTACACCTTC.

This CDR3 reads CSAPTRGVNTEAFF. The DNA for the CDR3 is TGCAGTGCACCTACTAGGGGGGTTAACACTGAAGCTTTCTTT. The rearrangement uses TRBV20-1 and TRBJ1-1, with D perhaps TRBD1 (6 bases). Trimming took off 6 bases at V and 2 bases at J, with 16 bases between the two ends. Germline-derived CDR1 and CDR2 are DFQATT and SNEGSKA (reference sequence). This CDR3 is 14 amino acids long.

The chain carries TRBV5-6 and TRBJ2-1, with TRBD1 matching 11 bases. The germline V gene has CDR1 SGHDT and CDR2 YYEEEE. CDR3 length: 13 amino acids. V gave up 4 bases and J gave up 10 bases; unmatched junction bases: 4. CDR3 protein: CASSGGTGGEQFF. The CDR3 DNA sequence: TGTGCCAGCAGCGGAGGGACAGGGGGAGAGCAGTTCTTC.

The chain recombines TRBV9 with TRBJ2-3, with 11 positions matching TRBD2. Germline-derived CDR1 and CDR2 are SGDLS and YYNGEE. The length of the CDR3 is 16 residues. Trimming took 0 bases from V and 6 from J; bases not matched to a gene: 6. The CDR3 here is CASSVGPTSGADTQYF. CDR3 in DNA: TGTGCCAGCAGCGTAGGTCCGACTAGCGGGGCTGATACGCAGTATTTT.

The chain carries TRBV20-1 and TRBJ1-4; TRBD1 aligns across 7 bases. CDR3 length: 14 amino acids. The trim removed 1 base at V and 5 bases at J, leaving 4 bases unmatched. CDR1 and CDR2 from the germline V gene are DFQATT and SNEGSKA (reference sequence). CDR3: CSARGQGGNEKLFF. The DNA for the CDR3 is TGCAGTGCTAGAGGACAGGGCGGGAATGAAAAACTGTTTTTT.

Comments on this clonotype: The junction and the germline gene differ at one end; a read error may be behind it. Here the CDR3 reads CAGSLATASNYGYTF. As DNA, the CDR3 is TGCGCCGGCAGCTTGGCGACAGCCTCTAACTACGGCTACACCTTC. This chain joins TRBV5-1 and TRBJ1-2, with D maybe TRBD1 (5 bases). Germline V gives CDR1 SGHRS, CDR2 YFSETQ. CDR3 length: 15 amino acids.

This clonotype was seen a handful of times. The gene calls are TRBV7-2 and TRBJ2-1; D gene unclear. Trimming pared 5 bases from V and 7 bases from J, leaving 6 bases between. The CDR3 has 11 amino acids. Germline V gives CDR1 SGHTA, CDR2 FQGNSA. This CDR3 reads CASSPQNEQFF. The CDR3 DNA is TGTGCCAGCAGCCCACAAAATGAGCAGTTCTTC.

V gene TRBV12-3 or TRBV12-4 combines with J gene TRBJ1-5; D not resolved. The CDR3 sequence is 15 residues long. The ends were cut back, 4 bases at V and 0 bases at J, with 10 bases in the middle. In DNA, the CDR3 is TGTGCCAGCAGTTCCGGACTTTTTAGCAATCAGCCCCAGCATTTT. Translated, it gives CASSSGLFSNQPQHF.